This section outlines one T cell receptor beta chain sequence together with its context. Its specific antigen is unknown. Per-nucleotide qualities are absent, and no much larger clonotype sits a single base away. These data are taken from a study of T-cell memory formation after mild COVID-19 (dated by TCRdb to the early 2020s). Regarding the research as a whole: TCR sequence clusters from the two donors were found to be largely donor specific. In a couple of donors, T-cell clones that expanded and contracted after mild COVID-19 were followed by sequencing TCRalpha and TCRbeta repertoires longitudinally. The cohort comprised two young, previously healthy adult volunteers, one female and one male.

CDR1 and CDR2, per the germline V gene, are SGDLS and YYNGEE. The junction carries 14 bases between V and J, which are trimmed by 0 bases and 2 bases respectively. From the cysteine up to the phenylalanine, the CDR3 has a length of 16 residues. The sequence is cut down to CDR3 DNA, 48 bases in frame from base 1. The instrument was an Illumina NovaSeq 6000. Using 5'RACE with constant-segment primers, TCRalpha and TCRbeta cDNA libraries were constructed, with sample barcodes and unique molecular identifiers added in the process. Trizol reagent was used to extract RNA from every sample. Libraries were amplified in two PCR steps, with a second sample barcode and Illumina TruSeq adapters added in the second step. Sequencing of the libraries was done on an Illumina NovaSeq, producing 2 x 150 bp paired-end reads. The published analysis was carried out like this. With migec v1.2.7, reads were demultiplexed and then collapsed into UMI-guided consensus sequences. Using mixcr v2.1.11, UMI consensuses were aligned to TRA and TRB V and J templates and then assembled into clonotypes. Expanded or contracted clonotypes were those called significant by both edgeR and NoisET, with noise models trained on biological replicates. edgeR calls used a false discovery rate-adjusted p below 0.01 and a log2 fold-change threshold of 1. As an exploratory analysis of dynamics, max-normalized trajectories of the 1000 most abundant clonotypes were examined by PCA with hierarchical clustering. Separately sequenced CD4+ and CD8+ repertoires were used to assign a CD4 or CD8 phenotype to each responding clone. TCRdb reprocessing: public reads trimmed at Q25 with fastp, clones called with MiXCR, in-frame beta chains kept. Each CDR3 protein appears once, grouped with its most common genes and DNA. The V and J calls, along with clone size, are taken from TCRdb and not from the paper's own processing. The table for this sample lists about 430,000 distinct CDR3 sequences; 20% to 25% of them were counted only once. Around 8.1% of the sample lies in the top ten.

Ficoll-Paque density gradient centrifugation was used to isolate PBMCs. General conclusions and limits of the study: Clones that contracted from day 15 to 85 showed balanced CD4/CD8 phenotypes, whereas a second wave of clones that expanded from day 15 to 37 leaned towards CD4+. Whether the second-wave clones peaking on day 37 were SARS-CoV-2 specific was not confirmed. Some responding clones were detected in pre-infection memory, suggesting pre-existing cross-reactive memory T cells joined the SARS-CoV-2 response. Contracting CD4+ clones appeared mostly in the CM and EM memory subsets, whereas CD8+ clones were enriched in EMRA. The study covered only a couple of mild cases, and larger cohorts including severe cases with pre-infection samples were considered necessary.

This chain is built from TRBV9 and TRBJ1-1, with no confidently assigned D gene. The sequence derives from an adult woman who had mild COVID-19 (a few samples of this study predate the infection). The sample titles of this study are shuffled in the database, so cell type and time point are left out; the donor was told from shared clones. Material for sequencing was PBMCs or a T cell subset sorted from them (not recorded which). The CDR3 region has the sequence CASSVATASGNTEAFF. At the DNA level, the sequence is TGTGCCAGCAGCGTAGCTACGGCATCAGGTAACACTGAAGCTTTCTTT.